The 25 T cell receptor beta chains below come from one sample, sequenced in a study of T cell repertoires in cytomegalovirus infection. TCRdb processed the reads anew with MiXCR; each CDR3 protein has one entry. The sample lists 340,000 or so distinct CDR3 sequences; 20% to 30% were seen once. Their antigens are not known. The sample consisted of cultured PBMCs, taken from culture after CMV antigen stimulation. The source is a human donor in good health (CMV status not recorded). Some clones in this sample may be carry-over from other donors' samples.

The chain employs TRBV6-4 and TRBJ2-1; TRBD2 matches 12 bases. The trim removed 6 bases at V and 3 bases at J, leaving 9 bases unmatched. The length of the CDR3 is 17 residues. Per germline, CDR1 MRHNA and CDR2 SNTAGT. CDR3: CASSPTSGRAFYNEQFF. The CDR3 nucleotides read TGTGCCAGCAGCCCGACTAGCGGGAGAGCATTCTACAATGAGCAGTTCTTC.

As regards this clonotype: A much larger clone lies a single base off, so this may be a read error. The CDR3, as DNA: TGTGCCAGCAGCTTATTTAGCACAGATACGCAGTATTTT. Protein: CASSLFSTDTQYF. The chain couples TRBV7-3 to TRBJ2-3; D gene unclear. Per germline, CDR1 SGHTA and CDR2 FQGTGA. Trimming shortened V by 2 bases and J by 0 bases, and 3 bases separated the two germline ends. The CDR3 is 13 residues long. The whole variable domain, remainder taken from reference TRBV7-3 and TRBJ2-3, is GAGVSQTPSNKVTEKGKYVELRCDPISGHTALYWYRQSLGQGPEFLIYFQGTGAADDSGLPNDRFFAVRPEGSVSTLKIQRTERGDSAVYLCASSLFSTDTQYFGPGTRLTVL.

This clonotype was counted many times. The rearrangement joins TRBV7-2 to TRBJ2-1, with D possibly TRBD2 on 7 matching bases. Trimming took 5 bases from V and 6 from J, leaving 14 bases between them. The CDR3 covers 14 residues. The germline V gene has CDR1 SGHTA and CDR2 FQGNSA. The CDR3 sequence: CASSLGGGSNEQFF. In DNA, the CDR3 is TGTGCCAGCAGCCTAGGGGGGGGGAGCAATGAGCAGTTCTTC.

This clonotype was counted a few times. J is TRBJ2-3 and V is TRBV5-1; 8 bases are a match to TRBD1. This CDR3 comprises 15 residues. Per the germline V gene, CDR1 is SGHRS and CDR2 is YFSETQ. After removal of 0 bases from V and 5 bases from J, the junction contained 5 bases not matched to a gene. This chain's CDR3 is CASSLEDRVGDTQYF. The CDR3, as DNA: TGCGCCAGCAGCTTGGAGGACAGGGTGGGAGATACGCAGTATTTT.

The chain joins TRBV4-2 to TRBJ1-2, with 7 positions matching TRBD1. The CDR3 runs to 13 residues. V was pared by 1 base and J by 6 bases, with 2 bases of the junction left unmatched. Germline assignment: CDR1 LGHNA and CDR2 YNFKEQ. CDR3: CASSQAQGDGYTF. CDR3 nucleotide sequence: TGTGCCAGCAGCCAAGCCCAGGGGGATGGCTACACCTTC.

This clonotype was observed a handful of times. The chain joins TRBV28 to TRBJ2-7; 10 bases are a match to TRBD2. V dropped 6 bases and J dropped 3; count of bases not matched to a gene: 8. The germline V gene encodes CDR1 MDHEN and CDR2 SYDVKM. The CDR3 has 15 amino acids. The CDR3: CASRTGTSAGYEQYF. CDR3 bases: TGTGCCAGCAGAACCGGGACTAGCGCAGGCTACGAGCAGTACTTC.

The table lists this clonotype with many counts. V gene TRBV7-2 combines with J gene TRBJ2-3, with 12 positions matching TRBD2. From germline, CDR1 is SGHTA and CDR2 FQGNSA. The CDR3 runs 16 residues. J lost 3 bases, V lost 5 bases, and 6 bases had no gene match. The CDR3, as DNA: TGTGCCAGCAGCGTACTAGCGGGAGGTCTAACAGATACGCAGTATTTT. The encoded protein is CASSVLAGGLTDTQYF.

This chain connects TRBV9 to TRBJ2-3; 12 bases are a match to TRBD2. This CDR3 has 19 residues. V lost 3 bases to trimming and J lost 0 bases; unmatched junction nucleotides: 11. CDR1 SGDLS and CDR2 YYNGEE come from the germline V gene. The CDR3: CASSARLAGGGSSTDTQYF. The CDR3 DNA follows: TGTGCCAGCAGCGCCAGGCTAGCGGGAGGGGGATCTAGCACAGATACGCAGTATTTT.

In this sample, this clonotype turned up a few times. The CDR3 region is CASSLGPLEEKLFF. Written as DNA, the CDR3 is TGTGCCAGCAGTTTAGGGCCTCTGGAGGAAAAACTGTTTTTT. This chain connects TRBV27 to TRBJ1-4, with D unresolved. Germline CDR1 and CDR2: MNHEY and SMNVEV (reference sequence). V lost 2 bases to trimming and J lost 8 bases, with 12 bases between them. This CDR3 has 14 residues.

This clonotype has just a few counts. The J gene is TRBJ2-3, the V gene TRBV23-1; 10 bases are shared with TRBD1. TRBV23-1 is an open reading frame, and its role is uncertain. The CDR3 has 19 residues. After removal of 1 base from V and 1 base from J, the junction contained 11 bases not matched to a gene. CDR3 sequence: CASSQWSGTGEGGTDTQYF. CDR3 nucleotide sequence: TGCGCCAGCAGTCAATGGTCCGGGACAGGGGAAGGTGGCACAGATACGCAGTATTTT.

DNA for the CDR3: TGTGCCAGCAGTTTCTTTTTAGCGGTTGGCTACGAGCAGTACGTC. Protein sequence: CASSFFLAVGYEQYV. The chain is built from TRBV6-2 or TRBV6-3 and TRBJ2-7, with D maybe TRBD2 (6 bases). Trimming took 4 bases from V and 3 from J, leaving 16 bases between them. Germline CDR1 reads MNHEY; CDR2 reads SVGEGT. This CDR3 comprises 15 residues.

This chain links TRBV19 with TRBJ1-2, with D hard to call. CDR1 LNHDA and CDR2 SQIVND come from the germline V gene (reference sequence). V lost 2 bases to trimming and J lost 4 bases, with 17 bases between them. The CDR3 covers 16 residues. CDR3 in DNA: TGTGCCAGTAGTATAACCTCCGGACGGATCTCCTATGGCTACACCTTC. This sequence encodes CASSITSGRISYGYTF.

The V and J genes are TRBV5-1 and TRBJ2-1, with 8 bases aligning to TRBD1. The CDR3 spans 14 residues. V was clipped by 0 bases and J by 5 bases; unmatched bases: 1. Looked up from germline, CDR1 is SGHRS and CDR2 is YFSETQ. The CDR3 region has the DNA TGCGCCAGCAGCTTGGGACAGGGGAACAATGAGCAGTTCTTC. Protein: CASSLGQGNNEQFF.

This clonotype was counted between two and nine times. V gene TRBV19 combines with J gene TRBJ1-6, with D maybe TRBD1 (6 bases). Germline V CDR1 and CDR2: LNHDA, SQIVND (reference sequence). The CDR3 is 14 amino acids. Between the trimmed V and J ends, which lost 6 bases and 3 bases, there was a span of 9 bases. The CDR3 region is CASRGTYYNSPLHF. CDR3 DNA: TGTGCCAGTAGGGGGACATACTATAATTCACCCCTCCACTTT.

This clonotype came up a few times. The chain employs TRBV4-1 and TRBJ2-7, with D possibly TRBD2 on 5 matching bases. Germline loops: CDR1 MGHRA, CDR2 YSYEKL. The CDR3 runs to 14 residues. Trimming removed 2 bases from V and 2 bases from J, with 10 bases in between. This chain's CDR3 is CASSQIPGAYEQYV. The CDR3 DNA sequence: TGCGCCAGCAGCCAAATCCCCGGGGCCTACGAGCAGTACGTC.

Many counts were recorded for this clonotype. CDR3 in DNA: TGTGCCAGCACCACGGGCAGGGGGGATGGCAATCAGCCCCAGCATTTT. Protein: CASTTGRGDGNQPQHF. The V gene is TRBV7-8, the J gene TRBJ1-5, with 7 nucleotides matching TRBD1. Looked up from germline, CDR1 is SGHVS and CDR2 is FQNEAQ. J was trimmed by 2 bases and V by 7 bases; bases with no gene match: 11. CDR3 length: 16 residues.

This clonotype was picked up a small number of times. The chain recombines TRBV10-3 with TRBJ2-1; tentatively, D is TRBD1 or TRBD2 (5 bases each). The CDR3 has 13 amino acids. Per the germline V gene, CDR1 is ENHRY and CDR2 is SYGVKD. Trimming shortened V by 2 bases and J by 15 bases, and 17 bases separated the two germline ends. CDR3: CAISELRDADWFF. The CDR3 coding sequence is TGTGCCATCAGTGAGCTCCGGGACGCTGACTGGTTCTTC.

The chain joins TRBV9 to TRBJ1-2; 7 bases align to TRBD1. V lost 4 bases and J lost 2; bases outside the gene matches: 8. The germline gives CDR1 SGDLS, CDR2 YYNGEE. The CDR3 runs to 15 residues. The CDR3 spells CASSFRLTGNYGYTF. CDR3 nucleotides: TGTGCCAGCAGCTTCCGACTGACAGGGAACTATGGCTACACCTTC. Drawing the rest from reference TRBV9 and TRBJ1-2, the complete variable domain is DSGVTQTPKHLITATGQRVTLRCSPRSGDLSVYWYQQSLDQGLQFLIQYYNGEERAKGNILERFSAQQFPDLHSELNLSSLELGDSALYFCASSFRLTGNYGYTFGSGTRLTVV.

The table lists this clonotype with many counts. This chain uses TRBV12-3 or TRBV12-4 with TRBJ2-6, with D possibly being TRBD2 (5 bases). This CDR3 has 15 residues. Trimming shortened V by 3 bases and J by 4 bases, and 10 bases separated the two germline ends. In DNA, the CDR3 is TGTGCCAGCAGTTTGTCGGGGTCCGGGGCCAACGTCCTGACTTTC. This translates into CASSLSGSGANVLTF.

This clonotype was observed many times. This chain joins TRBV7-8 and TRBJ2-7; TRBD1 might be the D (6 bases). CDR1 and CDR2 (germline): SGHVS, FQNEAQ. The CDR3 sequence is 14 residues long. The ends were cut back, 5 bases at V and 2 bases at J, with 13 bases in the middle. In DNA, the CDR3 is TGTGCCAGCAGCCTTGGGACACGGGCCTACGAGCAGTACTTC. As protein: CASSLGTRAYEQYF. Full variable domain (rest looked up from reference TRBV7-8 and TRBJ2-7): GAGVSQSPRYKVAKRGQDVALRCDPISGHVSLFWYQQALGQGPEFLTYFQNEAQLDKSGLPSDRFFAERPEGSVSTLKIQRTQQEDSAVYLCASSLGTRAYEQYFGPGTRLTVT.

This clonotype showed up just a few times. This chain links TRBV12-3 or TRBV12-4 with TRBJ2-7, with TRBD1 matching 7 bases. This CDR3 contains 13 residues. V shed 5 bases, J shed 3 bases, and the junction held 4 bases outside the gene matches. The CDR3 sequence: CASSQTGFYEQYV. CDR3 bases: TGTGCCAGCAGTCAGACAGGGTTCTACGAGCAGTACGTC.

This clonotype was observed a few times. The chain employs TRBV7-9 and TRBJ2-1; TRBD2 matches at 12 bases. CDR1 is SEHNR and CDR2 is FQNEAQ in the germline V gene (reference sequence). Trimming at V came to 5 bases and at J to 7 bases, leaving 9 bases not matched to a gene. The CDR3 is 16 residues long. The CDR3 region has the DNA TGTGCCAGCAGCACCAGGACTAGCGGGACGGGAAATGAGCAGTTCTTC. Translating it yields CASSTRTSGTGNEQFF.

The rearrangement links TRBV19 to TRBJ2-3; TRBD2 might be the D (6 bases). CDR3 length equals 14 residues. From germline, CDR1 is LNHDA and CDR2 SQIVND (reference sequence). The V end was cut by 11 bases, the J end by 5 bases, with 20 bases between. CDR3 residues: CASRRQEGGDTQYF. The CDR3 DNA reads TGTGCCTCCCGGCGGCAGGAGGGCGGAGATACGCAGTATTTT.

This CDR3 reads CASSPMAGLGYEQYF. The CDR3, as DNA: TGTGCCAGCAGCCCCATGGCTGGGCTGGGCTACGAGCAGTACTTC. The chain combines TRBV7-9 with TRBJ2-7; unclear D gene. V was pared by 5 bases and J by 3 bases, with 17 bases between. The CDR3 has 15 amino acids. The germline gives CDR1 SEHNR, CDR2 FQNEAQ (reference sequence).

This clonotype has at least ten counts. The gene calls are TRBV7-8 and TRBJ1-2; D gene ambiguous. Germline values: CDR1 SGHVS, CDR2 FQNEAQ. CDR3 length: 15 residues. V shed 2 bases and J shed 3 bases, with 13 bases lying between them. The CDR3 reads CASSLHWTADYGYTF. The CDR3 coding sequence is TGTGCCAGCAGCTTACACTGGACGGCAGACTATGGCTACACCTTC.